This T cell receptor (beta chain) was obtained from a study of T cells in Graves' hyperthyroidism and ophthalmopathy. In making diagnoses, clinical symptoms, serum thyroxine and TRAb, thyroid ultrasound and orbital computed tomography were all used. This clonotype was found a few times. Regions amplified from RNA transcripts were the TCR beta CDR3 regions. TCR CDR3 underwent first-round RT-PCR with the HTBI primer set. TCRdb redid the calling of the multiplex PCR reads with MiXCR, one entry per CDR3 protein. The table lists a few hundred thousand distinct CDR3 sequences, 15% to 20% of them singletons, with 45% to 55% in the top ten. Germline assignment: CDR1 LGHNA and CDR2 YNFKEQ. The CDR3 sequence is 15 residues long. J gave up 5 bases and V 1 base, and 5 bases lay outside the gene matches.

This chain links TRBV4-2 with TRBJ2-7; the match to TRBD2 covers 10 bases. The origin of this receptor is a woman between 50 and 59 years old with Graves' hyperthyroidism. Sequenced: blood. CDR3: CASSQGLAGENEQYF. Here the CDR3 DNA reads TGTGCCAGCAGCCAAGGTCTAGCGGGAGAAAACGAGCAGTACTTC.